This TCR beta chain is from a study of blood T cell repertoires in COVID-19. The overall study: From the United States, Italy and Spain came samples of acute and convalescent COVID-19. PBMCs, B-cell-depleted T cells, or T cells provided the cDNA or gDNA that made up the material.

This CDR3 has 16 amino acids. In germline, CDR1 is LGHDT, CDR2 YNNKEL (reference sequence). Losses at the gene ends were 4 bases for V and 0 bases for J; bases not matched to a gene: 5. Original analysis: Reference gene primer amplification yielded estimated nucleated cell counts. Libraries were prepared by immunoSEQ multiplex PCR; TCRdb keeps only in-frame clonotypes and omits some of them. V and J calls and clone size are given by that table; D and trimming were obtained from the DNA. The data contain 150,000 to 200,000 clones, 86% of them seen just once; the ten biggest clones take up around 7%. The TCR comes from a woman at least 80 years old in a cohort sampled during active or convalescent COVID-19. The chain joins TRBV3-1 (or the pseudogene TRBV3-2) to TRBJ2-2; TRBD2 aligns across 7 bases. Sequencing was carried out using peripheral blood. The CDR3 loop reads CASSLEGLPNTGELFF. In DNA, the CDR3 is TGTGCCAGCAGCCTGGAGGGACTACCGAACACCGGGGAGCTGTTTTTT.